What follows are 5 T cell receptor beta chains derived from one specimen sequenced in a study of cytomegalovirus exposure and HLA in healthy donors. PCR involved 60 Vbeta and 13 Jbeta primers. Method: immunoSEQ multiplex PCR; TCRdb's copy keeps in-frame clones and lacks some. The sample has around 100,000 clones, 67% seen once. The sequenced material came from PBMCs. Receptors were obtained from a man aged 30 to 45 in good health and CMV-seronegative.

The CDR3 protein is CASSIGLPEKLFF. CDR3 nucleotides: TGTGCCAGTAGTATTGGGCTTCCTGAAAAACTGTTTTTT. The chain uses TRBV19 and TRBJ1-4; no reliable D call. CDR3 length: 13 amino acids. The germline gives CDR1 LNHDA, CDR2 SQIVND (reference sequence). Between the trimmed V and J ends, which lost 3 bases and 7 bases, there was a span of 9 bases. The whole variable domain, filled in from reference TRBV19 and TRBJ1-4, reads DGGITQSPKYLFRKEGQNVTLSCEQNLNHDAMYWYRQDPGQGLRLIYYSQIVNDFQKGDIAEGYSVSREKKESFPLTVTSAQKNPTAFYLCASSIGLPEKLFFGSGTQLSVL.

The CDR3 loop is CASRLSGQSTDTQYF. The CDR3 DNA follows: TGCGCCAGCAGGCTTAGTGGGCAATCCACAGATACGCAGTATTTT. V and J are TRBV5-1 and TRBJ2-3, with unresolved D. Per germline, CDR1 SGHRS and CDR2 YFSETQ. The germline V and J ends were trimmed by 5 bases and 2 bases, with 15 bases remaining between them. The CDR3 consists of 15 residues. Supplemented by reference TRBV5-1 and TRBJ2-3, the full variable domain reads KAGVTQTPRYLIKTRGQQVTLSCSPISGHRSVSWYQQTPGQGLQFLFEYFSETQRNKGNFPGRFSGRQFSNSRSEMNVSTLELGDSALYLCASRLSGQSTDTQYFGPGTRLTVL.

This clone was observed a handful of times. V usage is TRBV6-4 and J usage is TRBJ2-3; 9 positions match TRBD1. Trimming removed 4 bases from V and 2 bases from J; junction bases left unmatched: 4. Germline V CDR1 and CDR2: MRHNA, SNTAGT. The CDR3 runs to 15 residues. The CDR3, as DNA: TGTGCCAGCAGTGGAGGGACAGGGCACACAGATACGCAGTATTTT. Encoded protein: CASSGGTGHTDTQYF.

The DNA of the CDR3 is TGTGCCAGCAGTTCAAGACAGGGGGCGAGGGAGACCCAGTACTTC. Protein: CASSSRQGARETQYF. The chain carries TRBV28 and TRBJ2-5; TRBD1 matches at 10 bases. V shed 4 bases, J shed 5 bases, and the junction held 7 bases outside the gene matches. CDR1 and CDR2 from the germline V gene are MDHEN and SYDVKM. The CDR3 runs 15 residues.

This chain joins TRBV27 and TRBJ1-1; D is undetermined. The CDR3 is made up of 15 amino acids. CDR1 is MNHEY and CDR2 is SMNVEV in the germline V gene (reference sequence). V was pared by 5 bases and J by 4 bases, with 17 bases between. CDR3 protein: CASSHRPVRSTEAFF. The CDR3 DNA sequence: TGTGCCAGCAGTCACCGACCCGTTCGGAGCACTGAAGCTTTCTTT.